These T cell receptor beta chains were read from a single sample in a study of blood T cell repertoires in COVID-19. Sequencing used immunoSEQ multiplex PCR; TCRdb keeps in-frame clones, though not all of them. There are roughly 300,000 clones in the sample; around 83% occur only once, and 1% to 1.5% lies in the top ten. Sequencing was performed on peripheral blood. The receptors originated from a woman between 45 and 65 years old with acute or convalescent COVID-19. The CDR3 runs from the conserved cysteine through the conserved F or W. D genes are given only for firm matches. Clone size is not always given. Where it is, it says once, few, many or a class for expanded clones.

V gene,clone size,J gene,D gene,CDR3 length,CDR3 DNA,CDR3 protein
TRBV10-3,NA,TRBJ1-2,NA,14,TGTGCCATCAGTGAGGACAGGCAAAACTATGGCTACACCTTC,CAISEDRQNYGYTF
TRBV11-1,NA,TRBJ2-1,NA,14,TGTGCCAGCAGCTTGAACAGGGAGGGCGGTGAGCAGTTCTTC,CASSLNREGGEQFF
TRBV5-1,NA,TRBJ1-6,NA,16,TGCGCCAGCAGCTTTTCACCGGACGGGGGAAATTCACCCCTCCACTTT,CASSFSPDGGNSPLHF
TRBV7-2,NA,TRBJ1-1,TRBD1,17,TGTGCCAGCAGCTTAGGATTCACCCGGGACAGGTACACTGAAGCTTTCTTT,CASSLGFTRDRYTEAFF
TRBV5-1,NA,TRBJ1-5,NA,13,TGCGCCAGCAGCTTCGGGAGCAATCAGCCCCAGCATTTT,CASSFGSNQPQHF
TRBV9,NA,TRBJ2-1,TRBD2,20,TGTGCCAGCAGCGTAGCAAGGGGCGCATGGGCGGGAGGTGGGGAGACGGAGCAGTTCTTC,CASSVARGAWAGGGETEQFF
TRBV7-9,NA,TRBJ2-5,NA,16,TGTGCCAGCAACCTAATCAGGGAAGGGGCCCAAGAGACCCAGTACTTC,CASNLIREGAQETQYF
TRBV29-1,NA,TRBJ2-2,NA,11,TGCAGCGTTGGCACTCCCGGGGAGCTGTTTTTT,CSVGTPGELFF
TRBV29-1,once,TRBJ2-5,NA,18,TGCAGCGCCGAGTCCCTAGGGGGCGGGGCGCTCGATCGAGAGACCCAGTACTTC,CSAESLGGGALDRETQYF
TRBV19,NA,TRBJ1-2,NA,11,TGTGCCAGTACTGAGAACTATGGCTACACCTTC,CASTENYGYTF
TRBV7-8,NA,TRBJ2-2,NA,15,TGTGCCAGCAGCCCCGCGGGCCCAGGTACCGGGGAGCTGTTTTTT,CASSPAGPGTGELFF
TRBV5-4,NA,TRBJ2-1,NA,14,NA,CASSFVGSGAGLFF
TRBV24-1,NA,TRBJ1-2,NA,11,TGTGCCACCAGCGATTCTTATGGCTACACCTTC,CATSDSYGYTF
TRBV28,NA,TRBJ1-5,TRBD1,12,TGTGCCAGTAGGACAGGGCATCAGCCCCAGCATTTT,CASRTGHQPQHF
TRBV6-5,few,TRBJ2-2,NA,15,TGTGCCAGCAGGCTGGACTGGGCCAACACCGGGGAGCTGTTTTTT,CASRLDWANTGELFF
TRBV7-2,NA,TRBJ2-5,NA,14,TGTGCCAGCAGCCCTCCGGGGGGCCGGGAGACCCAGTACTTC,CASSPPGGRETQYF
TRBV3-1/TRBV3-2,NA,TRBJ1-1,TRBD1,16,TGTGCCAGCAGCCCCGGGACAGGGGGCTATCACACTGAAGCTTTCTTT,CASSPGTGGYHTEAFF
TRBV5-4,once,TRBJ2-1,NA,14,TGTGCCAGCAGCTTGGGACACTCCTACAATGAGCAGTTCTTC,CASSLGHSYNEQFF
TRBV5-1,once,TRBJ1-5,TRBD1,15,TGCGCCAGCAGCTTCGGGACAGGGCTTGGGGATCCCCAGCATTTT,CASSFGTGLGDPQHF
TRBV7-2,few,TRBJ1-4,TRBD1,15,TGTGCCAGCAGCTGGACCGGGACAGGGAATGAAAAACTGTTTTTT,CASSWTGTGNEKLFF
TRBV28,NA,TRBJ2-7,TRBD1,15,TGTGCCAGCAGTTCTGGACAGGGCAGGACGGGCGAGCAGTACTTC,CASSSGQGRTGEQYF
TRBV3-1/TRBV3-2,NA,TRBJ2-3,TRBD1,16,TGTGCCAGCAGCCGAACCGGGACAGATAGCACAGATACGCAGTATTTT,CASSRTGTDSTDTQYF
TRBV6-5,few,TRBJ2-1,NA,13,TGTGCCAGCAGCACGATGGACAGCAATGAGCAGTTCTTC,CASSTMDSNEQFF
TRBV4-1,NA,TRBJ1-6,TRBD1,17,TGCGCCAGCAGCCAAGGGCCCAGGGGGCCGTCTAATTCACCCCTCCACTTT,CASSQGPRGPSNSPLHF
TRBV7-3,NA,TRBJ1-4,NA,13,TGTGCCAGCAGCTTGCGGGCAGGTGAAAAACTGTTTTTT,CASSLRAGEKLFF
TRBV5-1,NA,TRBJ1-4,TRBD1,14,TGCGCCAGCAGCTGGGGACAGACTAATGAAAAACTGTTTTTT,CASSWGQTNEKLFF
TRBV2,NA,TRBJ2-7,NA,13,TGTGCCAGCAACTTGTGGCTAGCGTTTGAGCAGTACTTC,CASNLWLAFEQYF
TRBV5-4,NA,TRBJ1-6,TRBD1,13,TGTGCCAGCAGCCCAGACAGGGATTCACCCCTCCACTTT,CASSPDRDSPLHF
TRBV2,NA,TRBJ2-1,TRBD2,15,TGTGCCAGCGGCTTAGCGGGAGCCCGGGCCAATGAGCAGTTCTTC,CASGLAGARANEQFF
TRBV12-5,NA,TRBJ2-1,NA,15,TGTGCTAGTGGTTCCCTCCAGGGATACTACAATGAGCAGTTCTTC,CASGSLQGYYNEQFF
TRBV7-3,once,TRBJ1-5,NA,16,TGTGCCAGCAGCTTAATAGGGGGAGAGCCCAATCAGCCCCAGCATTTT,CASSLIGGEPNQPQHF
TRBV5-4,NA,TRBJ1-5,TRBD1,14,TGTGCCAGCAGCTTGCAGGGGGCAGGACAGCCCCAGCATTTT,CASSLQGAGQPQHF
TRBV15,NA,TRBJ2-1,TRBD2,13,TGTGCAGCTAGGGGCGGGAGCTTAGGTGAGCAGTTCTTC,CAARGGSLGEQFF
TRBV9,NA,TRBJ2-3,TRBD1,14,TGTGCCAGCAGCCCGAGACAGGGCGCAGATACGCAGTATTTT,CASSPRQGADTQYF
TRBV6-1,NA,TRBJ2-7,NA,12,TGTGCCAGCAGTGACGCGGACTACGAGCAGTACTTC,CASSDADYEQYF
TRBV19,NA,TRBJ2-6,TRBD1,18,TGTGCCAGTAGGAATTGGGCAGGGGGCTCTTCTGGGGCCAACGTCCTGACTTTC,CASRNWAGGSSGANVLTF
TRBV6-1,NA,TRBJ2-1,TRBD1,16,TGTGCCAGCAGTGAATTCTGGGACAGCTCCTACAATGAGCAGTTCTTC,CASSEFWDSSYNEQFF
TRBV6-1,NA,TRBJ1-2,NA,15,TGTGCCAGCAGTGAAGCTGTTATTGGGGCCTATGGCTACACCTTC,CASSEAVIGAYGYTF
TRBV9,NA,TRBJ1-1,TRBD1,16,TGTGCCAGCAGCGCGAGAGGGGACAGCATGAACACTGAAGCTTTCTTT,CASSARGDSMNTEAFF
TRBV10-2,NA,TRBJ2-6,NA,14,TGCGCCAGTCTTAGGGGCTCTGGGGCCAACGTCCTGACTTTC,CASLRGSGANVLTF
TRBV9,NA,TRBJ2-3,NA,16,TGTGCCAGCAGCGTAGAGGGAACGGGGGTAACGGATACGCAGTATTTT,CASSVEGTGVTDTQYF
TRBV9,NA,TRBJ1-5,NA,18,TGTGCCAGCAGCGTAGCTCGGGGGGCGCAACCTATCAATCAGCCCCAGCATTTT,CASSVARGAQPINQPQHF
TRBV5-6,NA,TRBJ1-1,TRBD1,15,TGTGCCAGCAGCTCGGGGGACAGATCGAACACTGAAGCTTTCTTT,CASSSGDRSNTEAFF
TRBV3-1/TRBV3-2,many,TRBJ1-4,NA,13,TGTGCCAGCAGCCAAGCAGTTGATGAAAAACTGTTTTTT,CASSQAVDEKLFF
TRBV12-5,NA,TRBJ2-3,NA,15,TGTGCTAGTGCCCCGGGCGAGGGGGTAGGAGATACGCAGTATTTT,CASAPGEGVGDTQYF
TRBV2,NA,TRBJ1-2,NA,15,TGTGCCAGCAGTGTGACAGTTTTGACTAACTATGGCTACACCTTC,CASSVTVLTNYGYTF
TRBV6-5,NA,TRBJ1-1,TRBD1,14,TGTGCCAGCAGATACAGGGGTGTGAACACTGAAGCTTTCTTT,CASRYRGVNTEAFF
TRBV5-1,NA,TRBJ1-1,NA,15,TGCGCCAGCACCCCCCCGGGGGGAATGAACACTGAAGCTTTCTTT,CASTPPGGMNTEAFF
TRBV19,many,TRBJ1-3,TRBD1,13,TGTGCCAGTCGGGGGACAGGGACAGACACCATATATTTT,CASRGTGTDTIYF
TRBV18,NA,TRBJ2-1,TRBD1,15,TGTGCCAGCTCACCACCGGGACAGGGTCCCAATGAGCAGTTCTTC,CASSPPGQGPNEQFF
TRBV5-8,NA,TRBJ2-2,NA,14,TGTGCCAGCAGCTTCGGACAGTACACCGGGGAGCTGTTTTTT,CASSFGQYTGELFF
TRBV5-1,few,TRBJ2-7,NA,13,TGCGCCAGCAGCGGGGACATCTCCTACGAGCAGTACTTC,CASSGDISYEQYF
TRBV4-1,NA,TRBJ1-1,NA,16,TGCGCCAGCAGCCCCAAGGTAGGACGCGGGGACACTGAAGCTTTCTTT,CASSPKVGRGDTEAFF
TRBV5-1,NA,TRBJ1-1,NA,13,TGCGCCAGCAGCGCCGCTCAGGACACTGAAGCTTTCTTT,CASSAAQDTEAFF